Sequencing of this TCR beta chain was carried out in a study of blood T cell repertoires in COVID-19 (dated by TCRdb to 2020 to 2021). With regard to the full study: The collaborator samples originated in the United States, Italy and Spain and spanned the acute and convalescent phases of COVID-19. The prospective study material was composed of cDNA or gDNA derived from T cells, B-cell-depleted T cells, or PBMCs. Samples were obtained from the ongoing ImmuneRACE study (first 160 participants) and from 950 to 1,500 subjects provided by 6 global collaborators. A de-identified subject ID, COVID-19 status, age in years and sex were almost always included in the sample metadata. Where available, HLA class I and class II types were obtained from metadata supplied by the sample provider rather than from assay-based typing. The repertoires were released in a freely available public database intended as a resource for research on the immune response to SARS-CoV-2. Deeply sampled blood TCRbeta repertoires from subjects exposed to, actively infected with, or recovered from COVID-19 were included in the dataset.

TCRbeta CDR3 regions were amplified from genomic DNA using the immunoSEQ Assay, a bias-controlled multiplex PCR. For the original study's pipeline: The number of nucleated cells in each sample was estimated from the amplification of reference gene primers within the assay. To quantify the absolute abundance of each unique TCRbeta CDR3 rearrangement, sequence reads were collapsed and filtered. For each sample, productive Simpson clonality was calculated as the square root of Simpson's diversity index over productive rearrangements. The immuneACCESS repertoire file appears here via TCRdb, limited to in-frame rearrangements. These files lack a portion of the clones; in checked studies, under half of the deficit traces to unresolved V genes, and the cause of the others is not known. For V, J and clone size, that table is used; D and trimming come from the DNA. A total of about 270,000 clones appear in this sample, 80% to 90% of them only once. Around 10% of the sample is held by the ten biggest clonotypes.

Whole blood was collected in K2EDTA tubes by collaborating institutions according to the institutions' own protocols. Collaborator samples were shipped for TCRbeta analysis as frozen whole blood, isolated PBMCs, or DNA extracted from either sample type. A remark on this clone: This clone's antigen is unknown. No much larger clonotype is one base removed from it; base qualities were not supplied.

Summary of the overall study and its limitations: Clinical and demographic metadata were provided uncurated, with the amount varying by source and participant.

There are 14 amino acids in the CDR3, from cysteine to phenylalanine inclusive. This entry keeps only the CDR3 DNA: 42 bases, framed from base 1. V was cut back by 5 bases and J by 6 bases, leaving a gap of 15 bases between them. Via the germline V gene (reference sequence), CDR1 is SEHNR and CDR2 FQNEAQ. The sample taken for sequencing was peripheral blood. This TCR was recovered from a woman aged 70 to 79 with acute or convalescent COVID-19. The rearrangement combines TRBV7-9 with TRBJ2-3; the D gene is perhaps TRBD1, on 6 matching bases. CDR3 reads: CASSAGQPSDTQYF. DNA sequence: TGTGCCAGCAGCGCTGGACAGCCCTCGGATACGCAGTATTTT.